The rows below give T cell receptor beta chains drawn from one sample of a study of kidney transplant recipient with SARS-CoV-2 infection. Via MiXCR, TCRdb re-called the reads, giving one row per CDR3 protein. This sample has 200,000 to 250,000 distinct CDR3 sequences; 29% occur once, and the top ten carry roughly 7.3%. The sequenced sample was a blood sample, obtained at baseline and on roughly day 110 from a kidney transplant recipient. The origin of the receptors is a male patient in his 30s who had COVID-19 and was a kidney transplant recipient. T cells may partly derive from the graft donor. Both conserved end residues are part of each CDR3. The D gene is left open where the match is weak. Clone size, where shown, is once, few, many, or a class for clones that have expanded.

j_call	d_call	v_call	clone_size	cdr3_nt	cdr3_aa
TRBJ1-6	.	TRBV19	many	TGTGCCAGTAGTATATGGGGGGTCGGGCGGTCACCCCTCCACTTT	CASSIWGVGRSPLHF
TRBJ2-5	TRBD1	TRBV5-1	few	TGCGCCAGCAGCTTGGGCCCCGACAGGGTCGAGACCCAGTACTTC	CASSLGPDRVETQYF
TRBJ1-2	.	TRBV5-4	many	TGTGCCAGCACTACATGCGTACCAGGAAAGACCTATGGCTACACCTTC	CASTTCVPGKTYGYTF
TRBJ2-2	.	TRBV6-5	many	TGTGCCAGCAGTTACGCGATACCGGGACAACGGAACACCGGGGAGCTGTTTTTT	CASSYAIPGQRNTGELFF
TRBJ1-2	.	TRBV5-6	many	TGTGCCAGCTCGGATGGCAATAGTCGAAAGACCTATGGCTACACCTTC	CASSDGNSRKTYGYTF
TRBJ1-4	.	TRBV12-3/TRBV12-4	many	TGTGCCAGCAGTTTAGCGCTGGGGGGCAATGAAAAACTGTTTTTT	CASSLALGGNEKLFF
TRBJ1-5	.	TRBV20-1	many	TGCAGTGCCGGGAACAGGGCTACACAGCCCCAGCATTTT	CSAGNRATQPQHF
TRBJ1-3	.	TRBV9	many	TGTGCCAGCAGCGTAGCTGGTAACTCTGGAAACACCATATATTTT	CASSVAGNSGNTIYF
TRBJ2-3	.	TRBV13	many	TGTGCCAGCAGCCCGCCCAGCACAGATACGCAGTATTTT	CASSPPSTDTQYF
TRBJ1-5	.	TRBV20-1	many	TGCAGTGCTAGAGGGGGAGGCGGTTATAGCAATCAGCCCCAGCATTTT	CSARGGGGYSNQPQHF
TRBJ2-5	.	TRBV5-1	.	TGCGCCAGCAGCGACCGCGCAAAGAATGTAAAAGAGACCCAGTACTTC	CASSDRAKNVKETQYF
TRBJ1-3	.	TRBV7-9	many	TGTGCCAGCAGCTTAGTCCGGTCTGGAAACACCATATATTTT	CASSLVRSGNTIYF
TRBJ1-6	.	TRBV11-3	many	TGTGCCAGCCATAGGGGCCCGGGGATCTCACCCCTCCACTTT	CASHRGPGISPLHF
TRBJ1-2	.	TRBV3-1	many	TGTGCCAGCAGCAACTACAGCACCCTTCGAAAGACCTATGGCTACACCTTC	CASSNYSTLRKTYGYTF
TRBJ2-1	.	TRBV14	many	TGTGCCAGCAGCCGAGGCAAGGACTACTTTTACAATGAGCAGTTCTTC	CASSRGKDYFYNEQFF
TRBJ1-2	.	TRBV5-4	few	TGTGCCAGCATGATCACCGTACCAGGAAAGACCTATGGCTACACCTTC	CASMITVPGKTYGYTF
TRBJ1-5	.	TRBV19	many	TGTGCCAGTAGTACCGAGACAGGACTACGGATCAATCAGCCCCAGCATTTT	CASSTETGLRINQPQHF
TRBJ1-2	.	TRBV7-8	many	TGTGCCAGCAGCGAAAGATCGTTTACCCGAAAGACCTATGGCTACACCTTC	CASSERSFTRKTYGYTF
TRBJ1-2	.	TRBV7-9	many	TGTGCCAGCAGCGGTTCCTTATACCATGGAAAGACCTATGGCTACACCTTC	CASSGSLYHGKTYGYTF
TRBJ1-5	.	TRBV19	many	TGTGCCAGTATTCCCAATCGGGGGAATAGCAATCAGCCCCAGCATTTT	CASIPNRGNSNQPQHF
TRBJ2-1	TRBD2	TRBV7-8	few	TGTGCCAGCCAGGGACTAGCCTACAATGAGCAGTTCTTC	CASQGLAYNEQFF
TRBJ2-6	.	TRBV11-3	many	TGTGCCAGCAGCTTAGGTCCGTTTGGGGCCAACGTCCTGACTTTC	CASSLGPFGANVLTF
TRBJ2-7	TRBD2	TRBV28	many	TGTGCCAGCAGCCTAGCGGGGCAATACGAGCAGTACTTC	CASSLAGQYEQYF
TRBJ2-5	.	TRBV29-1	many	TGCAGCGCCAAACGGACAATTCAAGAGACCCAGTACTTC	CSAKRTIQETQYF
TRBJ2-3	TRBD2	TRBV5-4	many	TGTGCCAGCAAGCGGGGCGGGCTAGCAAGTGATACGCAGTATTTT	CASKRGGLASDTQYF
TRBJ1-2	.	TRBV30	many	TGTGCCTGGCTAGTCCCGCGTTATAGAAAGACCTATGGCTACACCTTC	CAWLVPRYRKTYGYTF
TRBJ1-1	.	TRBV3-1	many	TGTGCCAGCAGCACACTGATTCCCATTTCAATTCACACTGAAGCTTTCTTT	CASSTLIPISIHTEAFF
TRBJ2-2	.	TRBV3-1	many	TGTGCCAGCAGCGGACGGCTTCCCATTTCAGGCTTGACCGGGGAGCTGTTTTTT	CASSGRLPISGLTGELFF
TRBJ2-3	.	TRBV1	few	TGCACCAGCAGCCGAGCGGGACAGGGGAGAGATACGCAGTATTTT	CTSSRAGQGRDTQYF
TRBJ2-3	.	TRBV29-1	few	TGCAGCGTTGCGGGACACCTCTCTGCAGATACGCAGTATTTT	CSVAGHLSADTQYF
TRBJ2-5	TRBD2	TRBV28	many	TGTGCCAGCAGTTTGGGGGGGGAGCCGAGACAAGAGACCCAGTACTTC	CASSLGGEPRQETQYF
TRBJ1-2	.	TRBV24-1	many	TGTGCCACCAGTCCGCTTCCTAGTACCAGAAAGACCTATGGCTACACCTTC	CATSPLPSTRKTYGYTF
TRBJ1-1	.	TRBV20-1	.	TGCAGTGCTAGAGGGCCAGGGATGAACACTGAAGCTTTCTTT	CSARGPGMNTEAFF
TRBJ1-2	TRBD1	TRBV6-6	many	TGTGCCAGCATGGACAGGGGGCATCCTGAGTCGCGTTTCGGCTACACCTTC	CASMDRGHPESRFGYTF
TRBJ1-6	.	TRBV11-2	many	TGTGCCAGCAGCTTGACCGCGGGCTTTAATTCACCCCTCCACTTT	CASSLTAGFNSPLHF
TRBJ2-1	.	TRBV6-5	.	TGTGCCAGCAGGAGGGGCGGGGTGAAAGAGCAGTTCTTC	CASRRGGVKEQFF
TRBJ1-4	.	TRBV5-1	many	TGCGCCAGCAGGCTCTCGGGGGGTCGGGTCTCAACTAATGAAAAACTGTTTTTT	CASRLSGGRVSTNEKLFF
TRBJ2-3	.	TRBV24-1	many	TGTGCCACCAGTGATTTAGGAGGGGGCGACGATACGCAGTATTTT	CATSDLGGGDDTQYF
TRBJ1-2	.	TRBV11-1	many	TGTGCCAGCAGCAGTAATAGTAAGGCTGGAAAGACCTATGGCTACACCTTC	CASSSNSKAGKTYGYTF
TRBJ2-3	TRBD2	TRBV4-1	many	TGCGCCAGTCGTCGACCGGGACTAGCGGAACCTAGCACAGATACGCAGTATTTT	CASRRPGLAEPSTDTQYF
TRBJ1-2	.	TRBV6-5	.	TGTGCCAGCAGTATAGGGGACTCTACGCGAAAGACCTATGGCTACACCTTC	CASSIGDSTRKTYGYTF
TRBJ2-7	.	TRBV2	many	TGTGCCAGCAGTGAATGGTACCAGGGCTTGGAGCAGTACTTC	CASSEWYQGLEQYF
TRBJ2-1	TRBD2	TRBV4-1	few	TGCGCCAGCAGCCAGCCGACTAGCGGGAGGGCCAGGAATGAGCAGTTCTTC	CASSQPTSGRARNEQFF
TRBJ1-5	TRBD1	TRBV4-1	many	TGCGCCAGCAGCCAGAGATTCTCTGATGGACAGGGGTTCGGGTTTCATCAGCCCCAGCATTTT	CASSQRFSDGQGFGFHQPQHF
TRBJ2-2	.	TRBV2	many	TGTGCCAGCAGGAAACAGGGGAACACCGGGGAGCTGTTTTTT	CASRKQGNTGELFF
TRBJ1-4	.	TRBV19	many	TGTGCCAGTAGTATAGATCTAGCGACGTGGGCTGAAAAACTGTTTTTT	CASSIDLATWAEKLFF
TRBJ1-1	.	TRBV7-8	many	TGTGCCAGCAGCTTAGCCTCAGGTGAAGCTTTCTTT	CASSLASGEAFF
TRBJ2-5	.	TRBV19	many	TGTGCCAGTAGCGCAGGGAGACAACAAGAGACCCAGTACTTC	CASSAGRQQETQYF
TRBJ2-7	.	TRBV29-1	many	TGCAGCGCCCTTGGACCCAACGGGAAGCAGTACTTC	CSALGPNGKQYF
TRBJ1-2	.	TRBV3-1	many	TGTGCCAGCAGCGTAGTAATCACCCTTCGAAAGACCTATGGCTACACCTTC	CASSVVITLRKTYGYTF
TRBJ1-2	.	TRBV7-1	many	TGTGCCAGCAGCAGGGTAGGTCACGAGGGAAAGACCTATGGCTACACCTTC	CASSRVGHEGKTYGYTF
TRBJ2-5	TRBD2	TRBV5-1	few	TGCGCCAGCAGCGCTTATAGCGGGAGACCGGAGACCCAGTACTTC	CASSAYSGRPETQYF
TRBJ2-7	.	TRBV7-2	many	TGTGCCAGCAGCTTAAACAGCGGTGGCGAGCAGTACTTC	CASSLNSGGEQYF
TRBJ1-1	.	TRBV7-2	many	TGTGCCAGCAGCTTACAGGCTGTGGACACTGAAGCTTTCTTT	CASSLQAVDTEAFF
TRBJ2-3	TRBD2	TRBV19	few	TGTGCCAGTAGTAGGATCTCTAGCGGGAGGGCCATGGATCGAGATACGCAGTATTTT	CASSRISSGRAMDRDTQYF